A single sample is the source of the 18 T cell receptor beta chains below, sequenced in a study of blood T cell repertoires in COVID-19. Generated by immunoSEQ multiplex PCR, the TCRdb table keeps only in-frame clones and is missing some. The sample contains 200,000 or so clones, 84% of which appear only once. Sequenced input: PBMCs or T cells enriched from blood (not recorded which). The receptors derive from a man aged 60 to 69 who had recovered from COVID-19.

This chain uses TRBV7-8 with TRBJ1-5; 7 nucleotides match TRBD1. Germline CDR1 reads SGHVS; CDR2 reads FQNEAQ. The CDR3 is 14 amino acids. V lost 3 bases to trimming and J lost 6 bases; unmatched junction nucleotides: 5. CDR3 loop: CASSFTGVGQPQHF. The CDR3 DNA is TGTGCCAGCAGCTTCACAGGGGTGGGTCAGCCCCAGCATTTT.

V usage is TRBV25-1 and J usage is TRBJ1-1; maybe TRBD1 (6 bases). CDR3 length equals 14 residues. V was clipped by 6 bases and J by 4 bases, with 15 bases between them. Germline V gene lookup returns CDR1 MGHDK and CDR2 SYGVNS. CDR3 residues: CASSAQGRGTEAFF. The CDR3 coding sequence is TGTGCCAGCAGCGCACAGGGCCGAGGCACTGAAGCTTTCTTT. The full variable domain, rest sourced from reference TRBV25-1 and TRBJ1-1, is EADIYQTPRYLVIGTGKKITLECSQTMGHDKMYWYQQDPGMELHLIHYSYGVNSTEKGDLSSESTVSRIRTEHFPLTLESARPSHTSQYLCASSAQGRGTEAFFGQGTRLTVV.

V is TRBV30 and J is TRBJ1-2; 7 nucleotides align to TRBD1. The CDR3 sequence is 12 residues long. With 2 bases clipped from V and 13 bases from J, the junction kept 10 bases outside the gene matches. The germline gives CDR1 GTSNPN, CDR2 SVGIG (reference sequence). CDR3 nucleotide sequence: TGTGCCTGGAGTTATGGGACAGTGCTTTCCACCTTC. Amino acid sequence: CAWSYGTVLSTF.

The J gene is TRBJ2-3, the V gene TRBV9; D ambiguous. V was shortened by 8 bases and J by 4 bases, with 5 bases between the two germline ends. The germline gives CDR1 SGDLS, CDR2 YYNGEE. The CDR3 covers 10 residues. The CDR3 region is CASRADTQYF. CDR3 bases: TGTGCCAGTCGGGCAGATACGCAGTATTTT.

The CDR3 sequence: CASSFAPTISENSPLHF. The CDR3 nucleotides are TGTGCCAGCAGCTTTGCCCCAACTATATCAGAGAATTCACCCCTCCACTTT. This chain connects TRBV5-5 to TRBJ1-6; D gene uncertain. CDR1 is SGHKS, CDR2 YYEKEE, per germline (reference sequence). This CDR3 spans 17 amino acids. The V gene lost 2 bases and the J gene lost 7 bases, with 19 bases spanning the gap.

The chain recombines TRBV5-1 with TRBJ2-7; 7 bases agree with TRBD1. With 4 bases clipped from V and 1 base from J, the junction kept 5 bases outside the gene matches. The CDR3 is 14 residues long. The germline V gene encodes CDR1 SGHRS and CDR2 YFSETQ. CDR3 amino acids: CASSTRQGSYEQYF. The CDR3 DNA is TGCGCCAGCAGCACTCGACAGGGTTCCTACGAGCAGTACTTC.

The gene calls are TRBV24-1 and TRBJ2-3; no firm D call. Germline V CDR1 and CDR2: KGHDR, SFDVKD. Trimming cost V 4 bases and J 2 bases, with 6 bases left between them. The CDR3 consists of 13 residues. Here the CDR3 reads CATSEHSTDTQYF. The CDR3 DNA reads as TGTGCCACCAGTGAGCACTCCACAGATACGCAGTATTTT.

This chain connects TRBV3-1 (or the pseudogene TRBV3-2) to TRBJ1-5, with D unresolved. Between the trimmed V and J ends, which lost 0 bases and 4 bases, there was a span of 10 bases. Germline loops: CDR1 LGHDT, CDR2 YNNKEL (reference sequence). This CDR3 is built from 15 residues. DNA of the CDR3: TGTGCCAGCAGCCAAGATCGAGGAGGAAATCAGCCCCAGCATTTT. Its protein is CASSQDRGGNQPQHF.

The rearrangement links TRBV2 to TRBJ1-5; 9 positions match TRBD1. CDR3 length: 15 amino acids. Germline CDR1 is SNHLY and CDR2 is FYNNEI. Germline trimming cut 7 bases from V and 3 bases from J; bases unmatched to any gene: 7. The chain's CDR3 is CASILGTGNNQPQHF. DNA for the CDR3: TGTGCCAGCATCCTGGGGACAGGGAACAATCAGCCCCAGCATTTT.

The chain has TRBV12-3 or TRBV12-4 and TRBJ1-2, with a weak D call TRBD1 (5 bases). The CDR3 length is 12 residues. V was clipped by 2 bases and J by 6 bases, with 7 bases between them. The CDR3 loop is CASSLQGNGYTF. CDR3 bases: TGTGCCAGCAGTTTACAGGGCAATGGCTACACCTTC.

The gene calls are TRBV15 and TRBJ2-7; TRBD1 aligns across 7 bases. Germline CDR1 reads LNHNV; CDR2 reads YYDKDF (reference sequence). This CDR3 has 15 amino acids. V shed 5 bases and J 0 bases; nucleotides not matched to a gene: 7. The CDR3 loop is CATSPPGTVSYEQYF. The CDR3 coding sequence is TGTGCCACCAGCCCCCCTGGGACAGTCTCCTACGAGCAGTACTTC.

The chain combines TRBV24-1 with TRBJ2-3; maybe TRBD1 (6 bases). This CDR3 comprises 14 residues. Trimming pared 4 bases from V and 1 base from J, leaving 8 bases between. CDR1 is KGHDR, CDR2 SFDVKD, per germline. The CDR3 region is CATSDWTGTDTQYF. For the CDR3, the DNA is TGTGCCACCAGTGACTGGACAGGCACAGATACGCAGTATTTT.

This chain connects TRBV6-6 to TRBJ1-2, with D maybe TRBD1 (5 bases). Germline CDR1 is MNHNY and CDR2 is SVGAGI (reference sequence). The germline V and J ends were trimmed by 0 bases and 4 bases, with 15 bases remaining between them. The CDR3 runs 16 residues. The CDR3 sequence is CASSYSNQGLGYGYTF. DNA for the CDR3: TGTGCCAGCAGTTACTCTAATCAGGGCCTTGGCTATGGCTACACCTTC.

The DNA for the CDR3 is TGCGCCAGCAGCCCCGGTGGTTTTTCAAGGGGTGAAGCTTTCTTT. It is translated as CASSPGGFSRGEAFF. The J gene is TRBJ1-1, the V gene TRBV5-1, with D tentatively TRBD1 (5 bases). V was shortened by 4 bases and J by 7 bases, with 20 bases between the two germline ends. This CDR3 has 15 amino acids. The germline V gene encodes CDR1 SGHRS and CDR2 YFSETQ.

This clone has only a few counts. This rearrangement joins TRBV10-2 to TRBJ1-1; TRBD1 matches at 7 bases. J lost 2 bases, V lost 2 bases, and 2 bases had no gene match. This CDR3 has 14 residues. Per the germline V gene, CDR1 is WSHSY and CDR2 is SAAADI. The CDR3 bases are TGCGCCAGCAGTGAGGACAGGGTAAACACTGAAGCTTTCTTT. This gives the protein CASSEDRVNTEAFF.

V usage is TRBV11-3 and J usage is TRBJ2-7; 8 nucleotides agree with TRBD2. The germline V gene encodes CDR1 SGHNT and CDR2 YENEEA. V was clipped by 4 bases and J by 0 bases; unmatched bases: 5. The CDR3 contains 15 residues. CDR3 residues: CASSSGGGSSYEQYF. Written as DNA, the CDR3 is TGTGCCAGCAGCTCGGGGGGGGGCAGCTCCTACGAGCAGTACTTC.

As DNA, the CDR3 is TGTGCCTGGGACGGGACAGTGGGGATCGAGCAGTACTTC. This gives the protein CAWDGTVGIEQYF. The chain couples TRBV30 to TRBJ2-7, with 7 bases aligning to TRBD1. V shed 5 bases and J 6 bases; nucleotides not matched to a gene: 10. Germline CDR1 reads GTSNPN; CDR2 reads SVGIG (reference sequence). The CDR3 contains 13 residues.

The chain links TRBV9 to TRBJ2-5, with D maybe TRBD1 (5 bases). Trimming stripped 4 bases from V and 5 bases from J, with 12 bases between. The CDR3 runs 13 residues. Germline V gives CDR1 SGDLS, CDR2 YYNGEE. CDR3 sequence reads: CASSSGQFETQYF. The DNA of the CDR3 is TGTGCCAGCAGCTCCGGACAATTTGAGACCCAGTACTTC.